This is a list of T cell receptor beta chains from one sample in a study of blood T cells in healthy people across ages. TCRdb itself ran the 5' RACE reads through MiXCR, one entry per CDR3 protein. The sample has about 1,800,000 distinct CDR3 sequences, roughly 30% seen once; the top ten hold more than 6%. Sample: blood. The receptor set was obtained from a woman aged 30 to 39 in good health. The CDR3 runs from the conserved cysteine through the conserved F or W. D genes are given only for firm matches. Clone sizes are given selectively: once, few, many, or a class where the clone is expanded.

D gene: NA
clone size: many
J gene: TRBJ1-2
V gene: TRBV29-1
CDR3 protein: CSVPRDGSNYGYTF
CDR3 DNA: TGCAGCGTCCCCCGGGACGGATCTAACTATGGCTACACCTTC

D gene: TRBD2
clone size: NA
J gene: TRBJ2-7
V gene: TRBV5-1
CDR3 protein: CASSSTTSQPGTYEQYF
CDR3 DNA: TGCGCCAGCAGCTCCACGACTAGCCAACCAGGGACTTACGAGCAGTACTTC

D gene: NA
clone size: NA
J gene: TRBJ2-7
V gene: TRBV28
CDR3 protein: CASSLSGEEIQYF
CDR3 DNA: TGTGCCAGCAGTTTATCGGGGGAAGAGATCCAGTACTTC

D gene: NA
clone size: NA
J gene: TRBJ1-3
V gene: TRBV9
CDR3 protein: CASSVESIGNTIYF
CDR3 DNA: TGTGCCAGCAGCGTAGAAAGTATTGGAAACACCATATATTTT

D gene: NA
clone size: NA
J gene: TRBJ2-7
V gene: TRBV28
CDR3 protein: CASFGSDSFEQYF
CDR3 DNA: TGTGCCAGCTTTGGATCGGATAGTTTCGAGCAGTACTTC

D gene: NA
clone size: NA
J gene: TRBJ2-7
V gene: TRBV5-1
CDR3 protein: CASSLNPPTYEQYF
CDR3 DNA: TGCGCCAGCAGCTTGAACCCGCCGACCTACGAGCAGTACTTC

D gene: TRBD1
clone size: NA
J gene: TRBJ2-1
V gene: TRBV29-1
CDR3 protein: CSVEGQGRYEQFF
CDR3 DNA: TGCAGCGTCGAGGGACAGGGGAGATATGAGCAGTTCTTC

D gene: NA
clone size: NA
J gene: TRBJ1-5
V gene: TRBV20-1
CDR3 protein: CSGRDGVNQPQHF
CDR3 DNA: TGCAGTGGACGTGACGGGGTCAATCAGCCCCAGCATTTT

D gene: NA
clone size: once
J gene: TRBJ2-1
V gene: TRBV28
CDR3 protein: CTSRRGTNNEQFF
CDR3 DNA: TGTACCAGCAGACGGGGGACGAACAATGAGCAGTTCTTC

D gene: NA
clone size: few
J gene: TRBJ2-1
V gene: TRBV15
CDR3 protein: CATSRSPADEQFF
CDR3 DNA: TGTGCCACCAGCAGATCTCCGGCGGATGAGCAGTTCTTC

D gene: NA
clone size: NA
J gene: TRBJ2-1
V gene: TRBV12-5
CDR3 protein: CASGSRRGPYNEQFF
CDR3 DNA: TGTGCTAGTGGTAGTCGTAGGGGTCCCTACAATGAGCAGTTCTTC

D gene: NA
clone size: few
J gene: TRBJ2-5
V gene: TRBV24-1
CDR3 protein: CATSGLSRRGGETQYF
CDR3 DNA: TGTGCCACCAGTGGCCTGTCTCGCCGGGGAGGAGAGACCCAGTACTTC

D gene: NA
clone size: NA
J gene: TRBJ2-7
V gene: TRBV4-1
CDR3 protein: CASSQLGGGSYEQYF
CDR3 DNA: TGCGCCAGCAGCCAACTGGGAGGGGGTTCCTACGAGCAGTACTTC

D gene: TRBD1
clone size: many
J gene: TRBJ1-2
V gene: TRBV6-5
CDR3 protein: CASSTGTGGGYGYTF
CDR3 DNA: TGTGCCAGCAGCACCGGGACAGGGGGCGGCTATGGCTACACCTTC

D gene: NA
clone size: NA
J gene: TRBJ1-2
V gene: TRBV30
CDR3 protein: CAWKRGQSSNYGYTF
CDR3 DNA: TGTGCCTGGAAAAGAGGACAGAGCTCTAACTATGGCTACACCTTC

D gene: NA
clone size: many
J gene: TRBJ2-5
V gene: TRBV20-1
CDR3 protein: CSARDGSHPGETQYF
CDR3 DNA: TGCAGTGCTAGAGATGGGAGCCATCCAGGGGAGACCCAGTACTTC

D gene: TRBD1
clone size: once
J gene: TRBJ1-4
V gene: TRBV29-1
CDR3 protein: CSVEDRGREKLFF
CDR3 DNA: TGCAGCGTTGAGGACAGGGGGCGTGAAAAACTGTTTTTT

D gene: NA
clone size: NA
J gene: TRBJ2-5
V gene: TRBV2
CDR3 protein: CASSETTTQETQYF
CDR3 DNA: TGTGCCAGCAGTGAAACGACTACGCAAGAGACCCAGTACTTC

D gene: TRBD2
clone size: few
J gene: TRBJ2-1
V gene: TRBV5-1
CDR3 protein: CASSGGGTTYNEQFF
CDR3 DNA: TGCGCCAGCAGCGGCGGGGGAACAACCTACAATGAGCAGTTCTTC

D gene: TRBD2
clone size: many
J gene: TRBJ2-1
V gene: TRBV27
CDR3 protein: CASSSLAGPSYNEQFF
CDR3 DNA: TGTGCCAGCAGTTCCCTAGCGGGACCCTCCTACAATGAGCAGTTCTTC

D gene: NA
clone size: many
J gene: TRBJ1-2
V gene: TRBV12-3/TRBV12-4
CDR3 protein: CASSPTLGGANYGYTF
CDR3 DNA: TGTGCCAGCAGTCCAACTCTCGGGGGAGCTAACTATGGCTACACCTTC

D gene: TRBD1
clone size: NA
J gene: TRBJ2-1
V gene: TRBV20-1
CDR3 protein: CSARAGGPKDEQFF
CDR3 DNA: TGCAGTGCTCGTGCAGGGGGCCCCAAGGATGAGCAGTTCTTC

D gene: NA
clone size: NA
J gene: TRBJ2-1
V gene: TRBV29-1
CDR3 protein: CSTGRTAYNEQFF
CDR3 DNA: TGCAGCACGGGACGGACAGCCTACAATGAGCAGTTCTTC

D gene: TRBD2
clone size: NA
J gene: TRBJ2-3
V gene: TRBV7-2
CDR3 protein: CASSLGTSGRADTQYF
CDR3 DNA: TGTGCCAGCAGCTTGGGGACTAGCGGGAGGGCAGATACGCAGTATTTT

D gene: NA
clone size: NA
J gene: TRBJ1-4
V gene: TRBV12-3/TRBV12-4
CDR3 protein: CASSLEAGSEKLFF
CDR3 DNA: TGTGCCAGCAGCCTAGAGGCTGGATCGGAAAAACTGTTTTTT

D gene: TRBD2
clone size: few
J gene: TRBJ2-1
V gene: TRBV20-1
CDR3 protein: CSATAGTSGDNEQFF
CDR3 DNA: TGCAGTGCTACAGCCGGAACTAGCGGCGACAATGAGCAGTTCTTC

D gene: NA
clone size: NA
J gene: TRBJ2-5
V gene: TRBV10-3
CDR3 protein: CAIGEGSTWETQYF
CDR3 DNA: TGTGCCATCGGTGAAGGCTCAACGTGGGAGACCCAGTACTTC

D gene: NA
clone size: many
J gene: TRBJ1-2
V gene: TRBV5-6
CDR3 protein: CASSPGAELYGYTF
CDR3 DNA: TGTGCCAGCAGCCCGGGGGCAGAGCTCTATGGCTACACCTTC

D gene: TRBD1
clone size: few
J gene: TRBJ1-1
V gene: TRBV15
CDR3 protein: CATSSPGQGPEAFF
CDR3 DNA: TGTGCCACCAGCAGTCCGGGACAGGGTCCTGAAGCTTTCTTT

D gene: NA
clone size: NA
J gene: TRBJ2-3
V gene: TRBV12-3/TRBV12-4
CDR3 protein: CASTLQRSTDTQYF
CDR3 DNA: TGTGCCAGCACCCTGCAGCGGAGCACAGATACGCAGTATTTT

D gene: TRBD2
clone size: few
J gene: TRBJ2-3
V gene: TRBV20-1
CDR3 protein: CSARRGARDTQYF
CDR3 DNA: TGCAGTGCTAGGCGGGGGGCCAGAGATACGCAGTATTTT

D gene: TRBD1
clone size: NA
J gene: TRBJ1-1
V gene: TRBV10-3
CDR3 protein: CAISESPGQGPPEAFF
CDR3 DNA: TGTGCCATCAGTGAGTCTCCGGGACAGGGTCCCCCTGAAGCTTTCTTT

D gene: TRBD2
clone size: NA
J gene: TRBJ2-3
V gene: TRBV6-6
CDR3 protein: CASRAGLAGVRTDTQYF
CDR3 DNA: TGTGCCAGCAGGGCGGGACTAGCGGGAGTTCGCACAGATACGCAGTATTTT

D gene: NA
clone size: many
J gene: TRBJ2-7
V gene: TRBV2
CDR3 protein: CASSTTTYEQYF
CDR3 DNA: TGTGCCAGCAGTACCACTACCTACGAGCAGTACTTC

D gene: NA
clone size: few
J gene: TRBJ2-1
V gene: TRBV15
CDR3 protein: CATSSSMGGRSEQFF
CDR3 DNA: TGTGCCACCAGCAGTTCCATGGGGGGACGTTCTGAGCAGTTCTTC

D gene: NA
clone size: NA
J gene: TRBJ2-2
V gene: TRBV19
CDR3 protein: CASSIPGELFF
CDR3 DNA: TGTGCCAGTAGTATACCCGGGGAGCTGTTTTTT

D gene: TRBD1
clone size: few
J gene: TRBJ2-2
V gene: TRBV3-1
CDR3 protein: CASSHGTGISRELFF
CDR3 DNA: TGTGCCAGCAGCCACGGGACAGGAATTTCTCGGGAGCTGTTTTTT

D gene: TRBD1
clone size: few
J gene: TRBJ1-2
V gene: TRBV27
CDR3 protein: CASSPSNQQGGYGYTF
CDR3 DNA: TGTGCCAGCAGTCCTTCAAATCAACAGGGGGGCTATGGCTACACCTTC

D gene: NA
clone size: many
J gene: TRBJ2-1
V gene: TRBV2
CDR3 protein: CASSDYNEQFF
CDR3 DNA: TGTGCCAGCAGTGACTACAATGAGCAGTTCTTC

D gene: TRBD2
clone size: NA
J gene: TRBJ2-1
V gene: TRBV4-1
CDR3 protein: CASSPVLAGGQNGQFF
CDR3 DNA: TGCGCCAGCAGCCCCGTGCTAGCGGGGGGACAAAATGGGCAGTTCTTC

D gene: TRBD2
clone size: few
J gene: TRBJ2-1
V gene: TRBV5-1
CDR3 protein: CASKPSGGAEGEQFF
CDR3 DNA: TGCGCCAGCAAACCAAGCGGGGGGGCAGAGGGTGAGCAGTTCTTC

D gene: TRBD2
clone size: many
J gene: TRBJ2-3
V gene: TRBV9
CDR3 protein: CASRSGGGDTQYF
CDR3 DNA: TGTGCCAGCAGATCTGGCGGGGGGGATACGCAGTATTTT

D gene: TRBD1
clone size: few
J gene: TRBJ1-6
V gene: TRBV27
CDR3 protein: CASSLYPQGSPLHF
CDR3 DNA: TGTGCCAGCAGTTTATACCCACAGGGGTCACCCCTCCACTTT

D gene: TRBD1
clone size: many
J gene: TRBJ1-2
V gene: TRBV29-1
CDR3 protein: CSVENRGYYTF
CDR3 DNA: TGCAGCGTGGAGAACAGGGGATACTACACCTTC

D gene: NA
clone size: NA
J gene: TRBJ2-3
V gene: TRBV20-1
CDR3 protein: CSPASSVTQYF
CDR3 DNA: TGCAGCCCTGCCTCGAGCGTTACGCAGTATTTT

D gene: TRBD2
clone size: many
J gene: TRBJ2-3
V gene: TRBV10-3
CDR3 protein: CAISTSGTSGDTQYF
CDR3 DNA: TGTGCCATCAGTACCTCCGGGACTAGCGGGGATACGCAGTATTTT

D gene: TRBD1
clone size: NA
J gene: TRBJ2-7
V gene: TRBV7-6
CDR3 protein: CASSPGTGREEQYF
CDR3 DNA: TGTGCCAGCAGCCCCGGGACAGGGCGTGAAGAGCAGTACTTC

D gene: NA
clone size: few
J gene: TRBJ2-1
V gene: TRBV6-5
CDR3 protein: CASRVARDLYNEQFF
CDR3 DNA: TGTGCCAGCAGGGTGGCCAGGGATCTCTACAATGAGCAGTTCTTC

D gene: TRBD2
clone size: NA
J gene: TRBJ2-1
V gene: TRBV7-9
CDR3 protein: CASSLIGLAGAGEQFF
CDR3 DNA: TGTGCCAGCAGCTTAATCGGACTAGCGGGGGCGGGTGAGCAGTTCTTC

D gene: TRBD2
clone size: NA
J gene: TRBJ2-7
V gene: TRBV20-1
CDR3 protein: CSATRLGLGASEQYF
CDR3 DNA: TGCAGTGCTACCCGACTGGGACTAGGCGCCTCCGAGCAGTACTTC

D gene: NA
clone size: NA
J gene: TRBJ2-7
V gene: TRBV25-1
CDR3 protein: CASSDSTASYEQYF
CDR3 DNA: TGTGCCAGCAGTGACAGCACAGCCTCCTACGAGCAGTACTTC

D gene: NA
clone size: many
J gene: TRBJ2-1
V gene: TRBV25-1
CDR3 protein: CASSGGALDNEQFF
CDR3 DNA: TGTGCCAGCAGTGGCGGGGCCCTCGACAATGAGCAGTTCTTC

D gene: NA
clone size: NA
J gene: TRBJ2-3
V gene: TRBV20-1
CDR3 protein: CSARAGRRENTQYF
CDR3 DNA: TGCAGTGCTCGGGCAGGCAGGAGGGAAAATACGCAGTATTTT

D gene: NA
clone size: NA
J gene: TRBJ2-3
V gene: TRBV28
CDR3 protein: CASSWVPSASTDTQYF
CDR3 DNA: TGTGCCAGCAGTTGGGTTCCCTCCGCCAGCACAGATACGCAGTATTTT